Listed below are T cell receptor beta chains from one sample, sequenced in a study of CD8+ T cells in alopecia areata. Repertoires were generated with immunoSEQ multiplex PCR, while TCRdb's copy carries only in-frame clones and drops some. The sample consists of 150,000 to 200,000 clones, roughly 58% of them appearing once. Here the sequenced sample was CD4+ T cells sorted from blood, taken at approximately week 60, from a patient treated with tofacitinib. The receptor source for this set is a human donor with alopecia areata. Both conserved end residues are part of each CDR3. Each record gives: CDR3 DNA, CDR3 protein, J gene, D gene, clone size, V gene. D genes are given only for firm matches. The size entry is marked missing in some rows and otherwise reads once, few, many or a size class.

CDR3nt: TGCAGCGTTGAATCAATTGAAGCTTTCTTT
CDR3aa: CSVESIEAFF
j_gene: TRBJ1-1
d_gene: NA
abundance: NA
v_gene: TRBV29-1

CDR3nt: TGTGCCAGCAGTCCTGACAGGGGAAGGGACTATGGCTACACCTTC
CDR3aa: CASSPDRGRDYGYTF
j_gene: TRBJ1-2
d_gene: TRBD1
abundance: NA
v_gene: TRBV2

CDR3nt: TGCAGCGCGAGCACGAGGAACGCTGAAGCTTTCTTT
CDR3aa: CSASTRNAEAFF
j_gene: TRBJ1-1
d_gene: NA
abundance: NA
v_gene: TRBV29-1

CDR3nt: TGTGCCAGCAGCCGCCCCGTTAATGAAAAACTGTTTTTT
CDR3aa: CASSRPVNEKLFF
j_gene: TRBJ1-4
d_gene: NA
abundance: few
v_gene: TRBV14

CDR3nt: TGCGCCAGCAGCCAAGCCCACTCCCGACGTCTAAATTCACCCCTCCACTTT
CDR3aa: CASSQAHSRRLNSPLHF
j_gene: TRBJ1-6
d_gene: NA
abundance: NA
v_gene: TRBV4-1

CDR3nt: TGCGCCAGCAGCTCGCCTAGCGGGGGGGCCGACGAGCAGTACTTC
CDR3aa: CASSSPSGGADEQYF
j_gene: TRBJ2-7
d_gene: TRBD2
abundance: NA
v_gene: TRBV5-1

CDR3nt: TGTGCCAGCAGCTTAACAGGCTACGAGCAGTACTTC
CDR3aa: CASSLTGYEQYF
j_gene: TRBJ2-7
d_gene: NA
abundance: NA
v_gene: TRBV7-9

CDR3nt: TGTGCCAGCACCCGACAGGGGACGAACACCGGGGAGCTGTTTTTT
CDR3aa: CASTRQGTNTGELFF
j_gene: TRBJ2-2
d_gene: TRBD1
abundance: NA
v_gene: TRBV6-5

CDR3nt: TGTGCCAGCATGAACCACAACTCTGGAAACACCATATATTTT
CDR3aa: CASMNHNSGNTIYF
j_gene: TRBJ1-3
d_gene: NA
abundance: NA
v_gene: TRBV11-3

CDR3nt: TGTGCCACCAAACTAGCGGGTTCCACAGATACGCAGTATTTT
CDR3aa: CATKLAGSTDTQYF
j_gene: TRBJ2-3
d_gene: TRBD2
abundance: NA
v_gene: TRBV19

CDR3nt: TGCGCCAGCAGCTTTGGACAGGCCGGAGAGACCCAGTACTTC
CDR3aa: CASSFGQAGETQYF
j_gene: TRBJ2-5
d_gene: TRBD1
abundance: NA
v_gene: TRBV5-1

CDR3nt: TGCGCCAGCAGTCAAAATCGGGCCGACAGGGGGATGGTTAATACGCAGTATTTT
CDR3aa: CASSQNRADRGMVNTQYF
j_gene: TRBJ2-3
d_gene: TRBD1
abundance: NA
v_gene: TRBV23-1

CDR3nt: TGTGCCAGTAGTCCAGGACAGGGGTCCACCGGGGAGCTGTTTTTT
CDR3aa: CASSPGQGSTGELFF
j_gene: TRBJ2-2
d_gene: TRBD1
abundance: NA
v_gene: TRBV19

CDR3nt: TGTGCCACCGGACAGGGTGCTGGAAACACCATATATTTT
CDR3aa: CATGQGAGNTIYF
j_gene: TRBJ1-3
d_gene: TRBD1
abundance: NA
v_gene: TRBV19

CDR3nt: TGCAGCGTTGACAGGGACTATGGCTACACCTTC
CDR3aa: CSVDRDYGYTF
j_gene: TRBJ1-2
d_gene: NA
abundance: NA
v_gene: TRBV29-1

CDR3nt: TGTGCCTGGAGTGTACAGGGCCTGGCAGCTTATAATTCACCCCTCCACTTT
CDR3aa: CAWSVQGLAAYNSPLHF
j_gene: TRBJ1-6
d_gene: NA
abundance: NA
v_gene: TRBV30

CDR3nt: TGTGCCAGCAGTCCCCGTTCCCGGTCAGGGCTCTTCTCCTATAATTCACCCCTCCACTTT
CDR3aa: CASSPRSRSGLFSYNSPLHF
j_gene: TRBJ1-6
d_gene: NA
abundance: few
v_gene: TRBV27

CDR3nt: TGTGCCAGCAGTAGACTAGCTGTGGGGCAGACCCAGTACTTC
CDR3aa: CASSRLAVGQTQYF
j_gene: TRBJ2-5
d_gene: TRBD2
abundance: NA
v_gene: TRBV7-2

CDR3nt: TGCAGCGTTGAGTCAGGGTGGGAGCAGTTCTTC
CDR3aa: CSVESGWEQFF
j_gene: TRBJ2-1
d_gene: NA
abundance: NA
v_gene: TRBV29-1

CDR3nt: TGTGCCTGGAGTGGCGGGGGGCGGAATCAGCCCCAGCATTTT
CDR3aa: CAWSGGGRNQPQHF
j_gene: TRBJ1-5
d_gene: NA
abundance: NA
v_gene: TRBV30